Reported below is one TCR beta chain. The sample is drawn from a study of T cell repertoires in cytomegalovirus infection. MiXCR, applied by TCRdb to the reads, yields one record per CDR3 protein. In the table there are about 740,000 distinct CDR3 sequences, roughly 35% of which are singletons. Per germline, CDR1 SGHRS and CDR2 YFSETQ. CDR3 length equals 17 residues. Trimming cost V 5 bases and J 0 bases; bases outside gene matches: 9. The receptor was isolated from a human donor in good health (CMV status not recorded). Some clones in this sample may be carry-over from other donors' samples. The sequenced sample was PBMCs. The genes are TRBV5-1 and TRBJ2-2; 8 bases are shared with TRBD1. The CDR3 protein is CASRIDRGRSNTGELFF. The CDR3 DNA reads TGCGCCAGCAGGATAGACAGGGGAAGGTCGAACACCGGGGAGCTGTTTTTT. The complete variable domain, with remaining parts taken from reference TRBV5-1 and TRBJ2-2, reads KAGVTQTPRYLIKTRGQQVTLSCSPISGHRSVSWYQQTPGQGLQFLFEYFSETQRNKGNFPGRFSGRQFSNSRSEMNVSTLELGDSALYLCASRIDRGRSNTGELFFGEGSRLTVL.